Listed here are 28 T cell receptor beta chains from one sample, sequenced in a study of tumor-infiltrating lymphocytes in primary liver carcinoma. Making TCR beta cDNA involved 400 to 600 ng total RNA and a constant-region primer. A slightly modified ARM-PCR protocol with three nested multiplex PCR rounds produced these TCR beta libraries. Two initial PCR rounds of about 9 cycles each paired TRBV1-TRBV30 forward primers with a C-beta reverse primer. TCRdb reprocessed the multiplex PCR reads via MiXCR and lists one record per CDR3 protein. In the table there are about 200,000 distinct CDR3 sequences, around 60% of which are singletons. Unsorted whole blood supplied the RNA, and germline DNA was extracted too. The sample taken for sequencing was peripheral blood. All receptors derive from an older woman with primary liver carcinoma and hepatitis B virus infection.

This clonotype was counted once. Compared with germline, one end of the junction differs, possibly owing to a read error. The chain combines TRBV11-3 with TRBJ2-1, with D possibly matching TRBD2 (5 bases). This CDR3 has 14 amino acids. Per germline, CDR1 SGHNT and CDR2 YENEEA. Written as DNA, the CDR3 is TGTGCCAACAGCCTAGGGAGCTCCTACAATGAGCAGTTCTTC. Translation gives CANSLGSSYNEQFF.

As regards this clonotype: The junction differs from germline at one of its ends, possibly a read error. CDR3: CTSSLIPHATNEKLFF. CDR3 bases: TGTACCAGCAGCTTGATTCCCCACGCAACTAATGAAAAACTGTTTTTT. The rearrangement uses TRBV5-5 and TRBJ1-4; D is undetermined. The CDR3 runs 16 residues. CDR1 is SGHKS and CDR2 is YYEKEE in the germline V gene (reference sequence). The entire variable domain, with the rest obtained from reference TRBV5-5 and TRBJ1-4, is as follows: DAGVTQSPTHLIKTRGQQVTLRCSPISGHKSVSWYQQVLGQGPQFIFQYYEKEERGRGNFPDRFSARQFPNYSSELNVNALLLGDSALYLCTSSLIPHATNEKLFFGSGTQLSVL.

Turning to this clonotype: The junction departs from germline at one end; a sequencing error may be responsible. This chain links TRBV9 with TRBJ2-2; 12 nucleotides match TRBD2. CDR1 is SGDLS and CDR2 is YYNGEE in the germline V gene. The CDR3 consists of 16 residues. The CDR3 bases are TGTGCAAGCAGCCCGCGACTAGCGGGAGCGGGCGGGGAGCTGTTTTTT. Protein sequence: CASSPRLAGAGGELFF.

This clonotype was counted ten times or more. The chain has TRBV5-4 and TRBJ2-1; D call uncertain. The CDR3 sequence is 14 residues long. The germline gives CDR1 SGHNT, CDR2 YYREEE (reference sequence). Trimming cost V 7 bases and J 6 bases, with 17 bases left between them. The CDR3 region is CASRRSIQPNEQFF. DNA for the CDR3: TGTGCCAGCCGTCGCAGTATTCAACCCAATGAGCAGTTCTTC. Full variable domain (rest looked up from reference TRBV5-4 and TRBJ2-1): ETGVTQSPTHLIKTRGQQVTLRCSSQSGHNTVSWYQQALGQGPQFIFQYYREEENGRGNFPPRFSGLQFPNYSSELNVNALELDDSALYLCASRRSIQPNEQFFGPGTRLTVL.

As for this clonotype: A junction boundary mismatches the germline segment, possibly from a read error. The V gene is TRBV11-2, the J gene TRBJ2-4, with D maybe TRBD1 (5 bases). Germline CDR1 SGHAT, CDR2 FQNNGV. The CDR3 sequence is 15 residues long. The CDR3, as DNA: TGTGCCAGCGGCTCGCTCCGGTACAGGAAAAACATTCGGTACTTC. It is translated as CASGSLRYRKNIRYF.

In its sample, this clonotype was seen many times. The chain uses TRBV6-1 and TRBJ1-1; no clear D gene. This CDR3 has 13 amino acids. Trimming took 7 bases from V and 1 from J, leaving 10 bases between them. In germline, CDR1 is MNHNS, CDR2 SASEGT. The CDR3 protein is CASISDGNTEAFF. DNA for the CDR3: TGTGCCAGCATTAGCGACGGGAACACTGAAGCTTTCTTT.

In its sample, this clonotype was seen a few times. The chain has TRBV5-1 and TRBJ1-1; unclear D gene. The V gene's germline CDR1 is SGHRS and CDR2 YFSETQ. The CDR3 consists of 12 residues. The germline V and J ends were trimmed by 4 bases and 2 bases, with 6 bases remaining between them. The DNA of the CDR3 is TGCGCCAGCAGCGACGTCAACACTGAAGCTTTCTTT. It translates to CASSDVNTEAFF. The full variable domain, in which reference TRBV5-1 and TRBJ1-1 provide the parts outside the CDR3, is KAGVTQTPRYLIKTRGQQVTLSCSPISGHRSVSWYQQTPGQGLQFLFEYFSETQRNKGNFPGRFSGRQFSNSRSEMNVSTLELGDSALYLCASSDVNTEAFFGQGTRLTVV.

On this clonotype: Compared with germline, one end of the junction differs, possibly owing to a read error. This sequence joins TRBV11-1 and TRBJ2-2; D perhaps matches TRBD2 (6 bases). The CDR3 sequence is 15 residues long. Germline CDR1 SGHAT, CDR2 FQDESV (reference sequence). DNA for the CDR3: TGTGCCAGCGATCGGGGGAGGCTGAACAACGGGGAGCTGTTTTTT. Amino acid sequence: CASDRGRLNNGELFF.

This clonotype was recorded a few times. A much larger clone lies a single base off, so this may be a read error. The rearrangement links TRBV6-1 to TRBJ1-4, with 10 bases fitting TRBD1. The length of the CDR3 is 13 residues. CDR1 and CDR2 from the germline V gene are MNHNS and SASEGT. The CDR3 bases are TGTGTCAGCAGTGGGACAGGGGTTGAAAAACTGTTTTTT. This codes for CVSSGTGVEKLFF.

The V gene is TRBV11-1, the J gene TRBJ2-7, with 7 positions matching TRBD1. Germline CDR1 is SGHAT and CDR2 is FQDESV (reference sequence). The CDR3 runs to 14 residues. After removal of 6 bases from V and 6 bases from J, the junction contained 11 bases not matched to a gene. Written as DNA, the CDR3 is TGTGCCAGCAGTCCCCACCCGACAGGGCTCGAGCAGTACTTC. It yields the protein CASSPHPTGLEQYF.

As regards this clonotype: This may be a read error, as it is one base from a much larger clone. This sequence joins TRBV12-3 or TRBV12-4 and TRBJ2-3; D unclear. This CDR3 spans 15 amino acids. V lost 4 bases and J 1 base, leaving 12 bases between the germline ends. The CDR3 coding sequence is TGTGCCAGCAGTTCCACCATTCCCGGCACAGATACGCAGTATTTT. Its translation: CASSSTIPGTDTQYF.

The CDR3 nucleotides read TGTGCCAGCTCATCGGGACACCAAGAGACCCAGTACTTC. It yields the protein CASSSGHQETQYF. The chain is built from TRBV18 and TRBJ2-5; D is perhaps TRBD1 or TRBD2 (5 bases each). Between the trimmed V and J ends, which lost 5 bases and 0 bases, there was a span of 7 bases. Germline V gene lookup returns CDR1 KGHSH and CDR2 LQKENI. This CDR3 region has 13 residues. Full variable domain (outside the CDR3, taken from reference TRBV18 and TRBJ2-5): NAGVMQNPRHLVRRRGQEARLRCSPMKGHSHVYWYRQLPEEGLKFMVYLQKENIIDESGMPKERFSAEFPKEGPSILRIQQVVRGDSAAYFCASSSGHQETQYFGPGTRLLVL.

A note on this clonotype: A read error may be the cause here, since a much bigger clone is one base away. The rearrangement links TRBV12-3 or TRBV12-4 to TRBJ1-2, with 7 nucleotides matching TRBD1. CDR3 length: 13 amino acids. The CDR3 here is CACSRKQGSINTF. Written as DNA, the CDR3 is TGTGCCTGCAGTCGAAAACAGGGGTCTATTAACACCTTC.

V and J are TRBV6-5 and TRBJ1-6; TRBD1 agrees at 7 bases. V was pared by 2 bases and J by 5 bases, with 9 bases of the junction left unmatched. CDR3 length: 17 amino acids. Germline CDR1 MNHEY, CDR2 SVGAGI. The CDR3 DNA reads as TGTGCCAGCAGTTACCCAGGGACAGCGAGCGATAATTCACCCCTCCACTTT. Amino acids: CASSYPGTASDNSPLHF.

Comments on this clonotype: Its ends do not fully match the called genes, so a read error is possible. This chain uses TRBV6-1 with TRBJ2-6; D uncertain. Germline loops: CDR1 MNHNS, CDR2 SASEGT. This CDR3 spans 16 amino acids. The CDR3, as DNA: TGTGCCACCCCACCTCGACCTTTCTCTAGGGCCAACGTCCTGACTTTC. Residues: CATPPRPFSRANVLTF.

This clonotype was seen repeatedly, ten times or more. The CDR3 loop is CASSQSDRGPYEQYF. DNA of the CDR3: TGCGCCAGCAGCCAATCCGACAGGGGGCCCTACGAGCAGTACTTC. The chain uses TRBV4-1 and TRBJ2-7; 10 nucleotides align to TRBD1. Trimming took 2 bases from V and 2 from J; bases not matched to a gene: 3. Germline lookup yields CDR1 MGHRA and CDR2 YSYEKL. This CDR3 spans 15 amino acids.

The sample holds a few counts of this clonotype. One junction end disagrees with the germline gene, perhaps due to a read error. The V and J genes are TRBV24-1 and TRBJ1-5, with TRBD1 identical over 8 bases. The CDR3 covers 14 residues. Per the germline V gene, CDR1 is KGHDR and CDR2 is SFDVKD. This CDR3 reads CATSPGQVYQPQHF. The CDR3 DNA is TGTGCCACCAGTCCGGGACAGGTCTATCAGCCCCAACATTTT.

V is TRBV7-9 and J is TRBJ2-3; no clear D gene. The CDR3 consists of 14 residues. V shed 1 base and J shed 2 bases, with 7 bases lying between them. Germline CDR1 reads SEHNR; CDR2 reads FQNEAQ (reference sequence). The CDR3 DNA reads TGTGCCAGCAGCTTAGAACAGTCCACAGATACGCAGTATTTT. As protein: CASSLEQSTDTQYF. Combining the CDR3 with reference TRBV7-9 and TRBJ2-3 gives the whole variable domain DTGVSQNPRHKITKRGQNVTFRCDPISEHNRLYWYRQTLGQGPEFLTYFQNEAQLEKSRLLSDRFSAERPKGSFSTLEIQRTEQGDSAMYLCASSLEQSTDTQYFGPGTRLTVL.

The chain carries TRBV7-8 and TRBJ2-7; 9 nucleotides agree with TRBD1. CDR3 length equals 15 residues. V lost 4 bases, J lost 6 bases, and 10 bases stayed unmatched. The V gene's germline CDR1 is SGHVS and CDR2 FQNEAQ. CDR3 in amino acids: CASSSPGQGACEQYF. DNA of the CDR3: TGTGCCAGCAGCTCGCCGGGACAGGGAGCCTGCGAGCAGTACTTC.

The gene calls are TRBV10-3 and TRBJ2-7; 11 positions match TRBD2. V lost 0 bases, J lost 3 bases, and 4 bases stayed unmatched. The CDR3 spans 16 residues. CDR1 is ENHRY, CDR2 SYGVKD, per germline. The CDR3 protein is CAISESTSGKNYEQYF. The CDR3, as DNA: TGTGCCATCAGTGAGTCGACTAGCGGGAAGAACTACGAGCAGTACTTC.

A word on this clonotype: A clone one base away is much larger, so this may be a read error. The chain is built from TRBV10-3 and TRBJ1-1; no clear D. The CDR3 has 11 amino acids. The V end lost 5 bases, the J end lost 3 bases, and 4 bases lay between the germline ends. CDR1 and CDR2 (germline): ENHRY, SYGVKD. The CDR3 loop reads CAISSDTEAFF. For the CDR3, the DNA is TGTGCCATCAGTAGTGACACTGAAGCTTTCTTT.

Only a few counts were recorded for this clonotype. The CDR3 loop reads CASSLAGTSLNEQFF. The DNA for the CDR3 is TGCGCCAGCAGCTTGGCCGGGACTAGTCTCAATGAGCAGTTCTTC. V gene TRBV5-1 combines with J gene TRBJ2-1; 8 bases map to TRBD2. The CDR3 spans 15 residues. The V and J ends lost 0 bases and 6 bases, in that order; junction bases with no gene match: 5. Germline CDR1 SGHRS, CDR2 YFSETQ.

This clonotype was counted between two and nine times. This may come from a read error, since a much larger clone is one base off. The chain is built from TRBV12-3 or TRBV12-4 and TRBJ1-1, with TRBD1 matching over 7 bases. The CDR3 loop spans 13 amino acids. With V trimmed by 11 bases and J by 1 base, 7 bases remained unmatched. The CDR3 protein is CAGKRQGNTEAFF. For the CDR3, the DNA is TGTGCCGGCAAGAGACAGGGGAACACTGAAGCTTTCTTT.

This clonotype was detected only once. The V call is TRBV28, the J call TRBJ2-2; D remains unclear. This CDR3 region has 14 residues. Germline V gene data show CDR1 as MDHEN and CDR2 as SYDVKM. Trimming took off 8 bases at V and 0 bases at J, with 10 bases between the two ends. Written as DNA, the CDR3 is TGTGCCAGCCGATCAGTGGCGAACACCGGGGAGCTGTTTTTT. Translation gives CASRSVANTGELFF.

About this clonotype: One end of the junction varies from germline; a read error may be responsible. The V gene is TRBV11-1, the J gene TRBJ2-3; 7 bases agree with TRBD1. Germline CDR1 reads SGHAT; CDR2 reads FQDESV (reference sequence). The CDR3 covers 13 residues. For the CDR3, the DNA is TGTGCCGGCAGCCCACAGGGGACGGATACGCAGTATTTT. Its protein product is CAGSPQGTDTQYF. Full variable domain (outside the CDR3, taken from reference TRBV11-1 and TRBJ2-3): EAEVAQSPRYKITEKSQAVAFWCDPISGHATLYWYRQILGQGPELLVQFQDESVVDDSQLPKDRFSAERLKGVDSTLKIQPAELGDSAMYLCAGSPQGTDTQYFGPGTRLTVL.

This clonotype was counted at least ten times. This sequence joins TRBV4-1 and TRBJ2-1, with TRBD2 matching over 8 bases. V trimming: 1 base; J trimming: 6 bases; junction bases outside the gene matches: 11. CDR1 and CDR2 from the germline V gene are MGHRA and YSYEKL. The CDR3 totals 17 residues. This CDR3 reads CASSQATYGRAANEQFF. CDR3 in DNA: TGCGCCAGCAGCCAAGCGACCTACGGGAGGGCTGCCAATGAGCAGTTCTTC.

In regard to this clonotype: A much bigger clone sits one base away, suggesting this may be a read error. DNA of the CDR3: TGTGCCAGCAGTTTATTGGTCCTACCGGGAGGGTCAGAGACCCAGTACTTC. Its translation: CASSLLVLPGGSETQYF. The chain couples TRBV28 to TRBJ2-5; TRBD2 aligns across 8 bases. The CDR3 is 17 amino acids. Looked up from germline, CDR1 is MDHEN and CDR2 is SYDVKM. V shed 1 base and J 4 bases; nucleotides not matched to a gene: 11.

The sample holds many counts of this clonotype. The chain recombines TRBV6-1 with TRBJ1-5; a possible D gene is TRBD1 (5 bases). CDR1 is MNHNS, CDR2 SASEGT, per germline. CDR3 length: 14 amino acids. V lost 4 bases to trimming and J lost 4 bases, with 11 bases between them. CDR3 bases: TGTGCCAGCAGTGTTGTGACAGATAATCAGCCCCAGCATTTT. This codes for CASSVVTDNQPQHF.